These 9 T cell receptor beta chains came from one sample sequenced in a study of tumor-infiltrating lymphocytes in primary liver carcinoma. Total RNA amounting to roughly 450 ng was the source from which TCR beta cDNA was made with a constant-region primer. Three nested multiplex PCR rounds, a slightly modified ARM-PCR method, built the TCR beta libraries. The two initial PCR rounds, about 9 cycles each, used TRBV1-TRBV30 forward and C-beta reverse primers. TCRdb processed the multiplex PCR reads anew with MiXCR; each CDR3 protein has one entry. The data show some 87,000 distinct CDR3 sequences, with less than 70% seen just once and roughly 30% held by the top ten. Co-extraction of both nucleic acids (RNA and DNA) used about 18-34 mg of unsorted bulk tissue. The sample comprised tumor-adjacent normal liver tissue. These receptor sequences come from a man aged 40-49 years with primary liver carcinoma and hepatitis B virus infection.

This clonotype showed up just once. Relative to the germline gene, one junction end is altered; a read error may explain this. In DNA form, the CDR3 reads TGTGTCAGCAGCCACATCGTGGGGGTAGAGGACACTGAAGCTTTCTTT. As protein: CVSSHIVGVEDTEAFF. This sequence joins TRBV14 and TRBJ1-1; possible D gene TRBD1, 5 bases. Germline CDR1 reads SGHDN; CDR2 reads FVKESK. The length of the CDR3 is 16 residues.

This clonotype was counted ten times or more. The chain joins TRBV10-3 to TRBJ2-5; 8 nucleotides agree with TRBD1. The germline V gene encodes CDR1 ENHRY and CDR2 SYGVKD. The junction had 8 bases not matched to a gene; V was cut back by 4 bases and J by 1 base. The CDR3 loop spans 16 amino acids. The DNA of the CDR3 is TGTGCCATCAGTGGGCAAACAGGGACAGGCCAAGAGACCCAGTACTTC. Amino acids: CAISGQTGTGQETQYF.

As to this clonotype: Relative to the germline gene, one junction end is altered; a read error may explain this. This CDR3 reads CASTAKRRGEESSYNEQFF. As DNA, the CDR3 is TGTGCCAGCACTGCTAAGCGGAGAGGGGAGGAAAGCTCCTACAATGAGCAGTTTTTC. The V and J genes are TRBV6-1 and TRBJ2-1; D may be TRBD2 (6 bases). The CDR3 contains 19 residues. Germline V gene sequence: CDR1 MNHNS, CDR2 SASEGT.

Comment on this clonotype: A much more abundant neighbour one base away suggests this may be a read error. The CDR3 sequence is CARSLVTGMNTEAFF. In nucleotides, the CDR3 is TGTGCCCGCAGCTTAGTTACGGGTATGAACACTGAAGCTTTCTTT. This chain uses TRBV7-9 with TRBJ1-1; D remains unclear. The length of the CDR3 is 15 residues. Germline CDR1 SEHNR, CDR2 FQNEAQ (reference sequence).

V usage is TRBV5-5 and J usage is TRBJ2-2; D is unresolved. With 0 bases removed from V and 1 base from J, the gap between germline ends came to 7 bases. The germline CDR1 and CDR2 sequences are SGHKS and YYEKEE (reference sequence). This CDR3 has 15 amino acids. The CDR3 DNA sequence: TGTGCCAGCAGCTTGGGAGTGGGGAACACCGGGGAGCTGTTTTTT. It is translated as CASSLGVGNTGELFF.

About this clonotype itself: The CDR3 end shows no conserved phenylalanine or tryptophan, and so a read error is likely. This chain joins TRBV4-1 and TRBJ2-1; D gene uncertain. The V end was cut by 5 bases, the J end by 10 bases, with 15 bases between. Germline values: CDR1 MGHRA, CDR2 YSYEKL. The CDR3 spans 13 residues. In nucleotides, the CDR3 is TGCGCCAGCAGCTCCTCCGCCGGGTCGGAGCAGTTCCTC. Translated: CASSSSAGSEQFL.

This clonotype has just one count. Given the absence of the conserved phenylalanine or tryptophan at the CDR3 end, a read error is likely. The CDR3 region has the DNA TGTGCCAGTACCCCGGACAGTTCTTCTGAAGCTTTCTAT. It encodes CASTPDSSSEAFY. V is TRBV6-2 or TRBV6-3 and J is TRBJ1-1; a weak D match, TRBD1 (6 bases). Trimming left V 9 bases short and J 6 bases short, with 17 bases between. The CDR3 is 13 residues long. Germline assignment: CDR1 MNHEY and CDR2 SVGEGT.

This clonotype occurred a few times. The chain employs TRBV7-9 and TRBJ2-7; 7 bases map to TRBD1. This CDR3 has 14 residues. The germline V gene encodes CDR1 SEHNR and CDR2 FQNEAQ (reference sequence). Trimming cost V 6 bases and J 1 base; bases outside gene matches: 6. The CDR3 DNA reads as TGTGCCAGCAGGGAAGGGGGACAGTCCTACGAGCAGTACTTC. Protein: CASREGGQSYEQYF.

The rearrangement uses TRBV11-2 and TRBJ2-1; 7 nucleotides agree with TRBD2. The J segment lost 8 bases and the V segment lost 2 bases, leaving 12 bases of the junction unmatched. This CDR3 comprises 16 residues. Looked up from germline, CDR1 is SGHAT and CDR2 is FQNNGV. CDR3 nucleotides: TGTGCCAGCAGCTTACGCCCCAGCGGGATGATCTATGAGCAGTTCTTC. It is translated as CASSLRPSGMIYEQFF.